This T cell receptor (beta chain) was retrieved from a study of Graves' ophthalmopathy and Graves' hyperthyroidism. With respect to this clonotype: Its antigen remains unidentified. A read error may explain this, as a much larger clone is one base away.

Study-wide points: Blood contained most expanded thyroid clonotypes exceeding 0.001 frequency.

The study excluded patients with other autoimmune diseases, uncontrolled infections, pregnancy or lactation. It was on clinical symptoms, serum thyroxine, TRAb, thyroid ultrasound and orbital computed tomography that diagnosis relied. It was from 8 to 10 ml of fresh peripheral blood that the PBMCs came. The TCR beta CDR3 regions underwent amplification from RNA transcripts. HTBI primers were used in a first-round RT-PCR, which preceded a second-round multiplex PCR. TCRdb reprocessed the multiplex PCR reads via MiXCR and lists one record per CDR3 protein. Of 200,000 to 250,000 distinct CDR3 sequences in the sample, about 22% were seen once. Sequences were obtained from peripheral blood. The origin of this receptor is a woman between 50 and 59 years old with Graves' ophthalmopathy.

CDR3 coding DNA: TGTGCCAGCAGTGAAGTTCCTATCGGGGGCGAGCAGTACTTC. As protein: CASSEVPIGGEQYF. This chain uses TRBV2 with TRBJ2-7, with D tentatively TRBD2 (6 bases). Germline CDR1 reads SNHLY; CDR2 reads FYNNEI. Trimming left V 1 base short and J 6 bases short, with 13 bases between. This CDR3 contains 14 residues.